This T cell receptor beta chain was found in a study of shared T cell receptors in the human thymus. CDR3 length: 14 amino acids. From germline, CDR1 is LGHNT and CDR2 FRNRAP. Data came from immunoSEQ multiplex PCR; TCRdb stores just in-frame clones and leaves some out. Of more than 550,000 clones in the sample, about 90% are singletons; the top ten hold 0.0094%. These records were also assigned to another study, of human thymus T cells. That report notes: The study used thymus tissue resected during corrective heart surgery. There appeared to be biased usage of V and J genes in thymic and blood repertoires.

Input material: thymocytes. The gene calls are TRBV12-5 and TRBJ1-3; the D is unclear. This TCR came from a boy less than two years old with a congenital heart defect. The DNA for the CDR3 is TGTGCCCTCTCCGACACCTACTCTGGAAACACCATATATTTT. Protein: CALSDTYSGNTIYF.